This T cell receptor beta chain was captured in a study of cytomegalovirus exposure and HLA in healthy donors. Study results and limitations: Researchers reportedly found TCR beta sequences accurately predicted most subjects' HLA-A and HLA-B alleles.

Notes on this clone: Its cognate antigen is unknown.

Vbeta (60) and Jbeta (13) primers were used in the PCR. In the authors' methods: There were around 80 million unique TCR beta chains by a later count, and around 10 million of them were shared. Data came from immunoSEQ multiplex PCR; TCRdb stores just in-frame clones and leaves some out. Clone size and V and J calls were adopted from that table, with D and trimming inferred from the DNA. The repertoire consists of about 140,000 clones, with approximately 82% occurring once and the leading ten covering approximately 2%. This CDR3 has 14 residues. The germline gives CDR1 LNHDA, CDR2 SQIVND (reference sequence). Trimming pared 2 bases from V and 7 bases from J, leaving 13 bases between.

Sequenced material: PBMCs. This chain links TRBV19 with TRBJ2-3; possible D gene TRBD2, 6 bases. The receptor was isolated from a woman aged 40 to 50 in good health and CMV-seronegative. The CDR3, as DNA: TGTGCCAGTAGTATAACCGGGACTTTTAATACGCAGTATTTT. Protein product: CASSITGTFNTQYF.